The 5 T cell receptor beta chains listed next were all sequenced from one sample in a study of T-cell memory formation after mild COVID-19. TCRdb re-derived calls from the 5' RACE reads in MiXCR, one entry per CDR3 protein. The table includes roughly 510,000 distinct CDR3 sequences, about 18% detected once. Sequenced: PBMCs or a T cell subset sorted from them (not recorded which). The receptors originated from an adult woman who had mild COVID-19 (a few samples of this study predate the infection). Cell type and time point are not known.

The chain links TRBV4-1 to TRBJ1-1; TRBD1 matches at 7 bases. Germline V gene lookup returns CDR1 MGHRA and CDR2 YSYEKL. The J segment lost 1 base and the V segment lost 3 bases, leaving 2 bases of the junction unmatched. This CDR3 has 14 amino acids. This CDR3 reads CASSHGQANTEAFF. The CDR3 coding sequence is TGCGCCAGCAGCCACGGACAGGCGAACACTGAAGCTTTCTTT.

This clonotype showed up just a few times. The V gene is TRBV11-3, the J gene TRBJ2-3; D remains ambiguous. This CDR3 is 14 amino acids long. V gave up 1 base and J gave up 6 bases, with 11 bases separating them. Per the germline V gene, CDR1 is SGHNT and CDR2 is YENEEA. DNA for the CDR3: TGTGCCAGCAGCTTAGCCGGAAAACCTGATACGCAGTATTTT. Translation gives CASSLAGKPDTQYF.

The V call is TRBV24-1, the J call TRBJ2-4; D may be TRBD1 (6 bases). V was pared by 2 bases and J by 0 bases, with 13 bases between. Germline V CDR1 and CDR2: KGHDR, SFDVKD. This CDR3 is 17 amino acids long. The CDR3 protein is CATSDSQGRGAKNIQYF. The CDR3 coding sequence is TGTGCCACCAGTGATTCACAGGGAAGAGGAGCCAAAAACATTCAGTACTTC.

The chain employs TRBV5-1 and TRBJ2-3, with 7 bases aligning to TRBD1. The CDR3 is 16 amino acids. V lost 3 bases to trimming and J lost 3 bases; unmatched junction nucleotides: 10. The germline V gene has CDR1 SGHRS and CDR2 YFSETQ. CDR3 nucleotide sequence: TGCGCCAGCAGCTCTGATGACAGGGTGAGAACAGATACGCAGTATTTT. It yields the protein CASSSDDRVRTDTQYF.

The chain uses TRBV12-3 or TRBV12-4 and TRBJ1-1; D is unclear. V shed 3 bases and J shed 1 base, with 12 bases lying between them. The CDR3 has 15 amino acids. CDR3 in DNA: TGTGCCAGCAGTTTGGTGCGTTGGGAGAACACTGAAGCTTTCTTT. Its protein product is CASSLVRWENTEAFF.